This is a list of T cell receptor beta chains from one sample in a study of breast tumors, draining lymph nodes, adjacent tissues. TCRdb reanalysed the multiplex PCR reads using MiXCR and keeps one entry per CDR3 protein. The sample consists of over 200,000 distinct CDR3 sequences, 30% to 35% of them appearing once. The sequencing sample was made of axillary lymph node tissue. These receptors came from a female donor with breast cancer. Some clones in this sample may be carry-over from other donors' samples. CDR3s include the opening cysteine and the closing phenylalanine or tryptophan. Fields, in order: V gene, J gene, CDR3 length, D gene, clone size, CDR3 protein, CDR3 DNA. The D gene is left open where the match is weak. Part of the rows lack a size; the others show once, few, many or a class for expanded clones.

V gene: TRBV2
J gene: TRBJ2-1
CDR3 length: 13
D gene: NA
clone size: many
CDR3 protein: CASNLGSNNEQFF
CDR3 DNA: TGTGCCAGCAACCTCGGGAGCAACAATGAGCAGTTCTTC

V gene: TRBV7-9
J gene: TRBJ2-5
CDR3 length: 18
D gene: TRBD2
clone size: many
CDR3 protein: CASSLTPLTSGHQETQYF
CDR3 DNA: TGTGCCAGCAGCTTAACCCCTTTGACTAGCGGTCATCAAGAGACCCAGTACTTC

V gene: TRBV6-5
J gene: TRBJ2-7
CDR3 length: 14
D gene: NA
clone size: many
CDR3 protein: CASSNLSPSHEQYF
CDR3 DNA: TGTGCCAGCAGCAACCTTTCCCCCAGTCACGAGCAGTACTTC

V gene: TRBV20-1
J gene: TRBJ1-3
CDR3 length: 12
D gene: NA
clone size: many
CDR3 protein: CSVRHSGNTIYF
CDR3 DNA: TGCAGTGTCAGGCACTCTGGAAACACCATATATTTT

V gene: TRBV10-2
J gene: TRBJ2-1
CDR3 length: 14
D gene: NA
clone size: many
CDR3 protein: CASSIVAGDNEQFF
CDR3 DNA: TGCGCCAGCAGTATTGTGGCGGGCGACAATGAGCAGTTCTTC

V gene: TRBV2
J gene: TRBJ1-2
CDR3 length: 12
D gene: NA
clone size: many
CDR3 protein: CASSRAMEGYTF
CDR3 DNA: TGTGCCAGCAGCAGGGCTATGGAAGGCTACACCTTC

V gene: TRBV5-4
J gene: TRBJ1-2
CDR3 length: 15
D gene: TRBD1
clone size: many
CDR3 protein: CASSLAAGGFYGYTF
CDR3 DNA: TGTGCCAGCAGCTTGGCAGCAGGGGGCTTCTATGGCTACACCTTC

V gene: TRBV5-6
J gene: TRBJ1-1
CDR3 length: 14
D gene: NA
clone size: NA
CDR3 protein: CASSLGYVNTEAFF
CDR3 DNA: TGTGCCAGCAGCCTCGGGTATGTGAACACTGAAGCTTTCTTT

V gene: TRBV19
J gene: TRBJ2-5
CDR3 length: 12
D gene: NA
clone size: many
CDR3 protein: CASRGIPGTQYF
CDR3 DNA: TGTGCCAGTAGAGGTATCCCGGGGACCCAGTACTTC

V gene: TRBV4-1
J gene: TRBJ2-1
CDR3 length: 15
D gene: TRBD2
clone size: many
CDR3 protein: CASSSGTSRYNEQFF
CDR3 DNA: TGCGCCAGCAGCTCCGGGACTAGCAGGTACAATGAGCAGTTCTTC

V gene: TRBV5-1
J gene: TRBJ1-6
CDR3 length: 16
D gene: TRBD1
clone size: many
CDR3 protein: CASSSYRQGAKSPLHF
CDR3 DNA: TGCGCCAGCAGCTCTTACCGACAGGGGGCTAAATCACCCCTCCACTTT

V gene: TRBV6-5
J gene: TRBJ1-2
CDR3 length: 15
D gene: NA
clone size: few
CDR3 protein: CASSEALPGNDGYTF
CDR3 DNA: TGTGCCAGCAGTGAAGCGCTTCCAGGGAACGATGGCTACACCTTC

V gene: TRBV10-2
J gene: TRBJ1-2
CDR3 length: 13
D gene: NA
clone size: many
CDR3 protein: CASSDRRGDGYTF
CDR3 DNA: TGCGCCAGCAGTGACCGCAGGGGAGATGGCTACACCTTC

V gene: TRBV20-1
J gene: TRBJ2-7
CDR3 length: 15
D gene: NA
clone size: many
CDR3 protein: CSALFEEGVGNEQYF
CDR3 DNA: TGCAGTGCTCTCTTTGAGGAGGGAGTAGGCAACGAGCAGTACTTC

V gene: TRBV6-1
J gene: TRBJ2-1
CDR3 length: 15
D gene: TRBD2
clone size: few
CDR3 protein: CASSALAGGPNEQFF
CDR3 DNA: TGTGCCAGCAGTGCCCTAGCGGGAGGGCCCAATGAGCAGTTCTTC

V gene: TRBV7-6
J gene: TRBJ2-7
CDR3 length: 23
D gene: NA
clone size: once
CDR3 protein: CASSYSIDRRVRGWVGPRYEQYF
CDR3 DNA: TGTGCCAGCAGTTACTCGATCGATCGTAGGGTCAGGGGATGGGTCGGGCCGCGCTACGAGCAGTACTTC

V gene: TRBV2
J gene: TRBJ2-7
CDR3 length: 14
D gene: TRBD2
clone size: NA
CDR3 protein: CASSRTSRYYEQYF
CDR3 DNA: TGTGCCAGCAGTCGGACTAGCAGGTACTACGAGCAGTACTTC

V gene: TRBV5-8
J gene: TRBJ2-3
CDR3 length: 14
D gene: NA
clone size: many
CDR3 protein: CASSFRGLADTQYF
CDR3 DNA: TGTGCCAGCAGCTTTCGGGGATTGGCAGATACGCAGTATTTT

V gene: TRBV7-3
J gene: TRBJ1-2
CDR3 length: 13
D gene: NA
clone size: NA
CDR3 protein: CASSNGGPEGYTF
CDR3 DNA: TGTGCCAGCAGCAACGGGGGGCCGGAGGGCTACACCTTC

V gene: TRBV7-2
J gene: TRBJ2-1
CDR3 length: 17
D gene: TRBD2
clone size: many
CDR3 protein: CASSLAPPAGGQGEQFF
CDR3 DNA: TGTGCCAGCAGCTTAGCGCCGCCAGCGGGGGGGCAGGGTGAGCAGTTCTTC

V gene: TRBV6-2/TRBV6-3
J gene: TRBJ2-3
CDR3 length: 13
D gene: TRBD1
clone size: NA
CDR3 protein: CASKDRDTDTQYF
CDR3 DNA: TGTGCCAGCAAAGACAGGGACACAGATACGCAGTATTTT

V gene: TRBV5-5
J gene: TRBJ2-1
CDR3 length: 15
D gene: TRBD1
clone size: once
CDR3 protein: CASSSGTGIYNEQFF
CDR3 DNA: TGTGCCAGCAGCTCCGGGACAGGAATCTACAATGAGCAGTTCTTC

V gene: TRBV24-1
J gene: TRBJ2-2
CDR3 length: 18
D gene: TRBD2
clone size: NA
CDR3 protein: CATSDLKPSGRGAGELFF
CDR3 DNA: TGTGCCACCAGTGATTTAAAGCCTAGCGGGAGGGGCGCCGGGGAGCTGTTTTTT

V gene: TRBV24-1
J gene: TRBJ2-2
CDR3 length: 15
D gene: NA
clone size: many
CDR3 protein: CATSIGQGNTGELFF
CDR3 DNA: TGTGCCACCAGTATAGGGCAGGGAAACACCGGGGAGCTGTTTTTT

V gene: TRBV27
J gene: TRBJ2-7
CDR3 length: 14
D gene: NA
clone size: NA
CDR3 protein: CASSLQAGRYEQYF
CDR3 DNA: TGTGCCAGCAGTTTACAGGCAGGACGATACGAGCAGTACTTC

V gene: TRBV7-9
J gene: TRBJ2-1
CDR3 length: 14
D gene: NA
clone size: many
CDR3 protein: CASSQFGVGDEQFF
CDR3 DNA: TGTGCCAGCAGCCAATTCGGAGTTGGCGATGAGCAGTTCTTC

V gene: TRBV11-1
J gene: TRBJ2-4
CDR3 length: 15
D gene: NA
clone size: NA
CDR3 protein: CASSLSGGPDYIQYF
CDR3 DNA: TGTGCCAGCAGCTTATCCGGGGGCCCCGATTACATTCAGTACTTC

V gene: TRBV5-8
J gene: TRBJ1-2
CDR3 length: 15
D gene: NA
clone size: many
CDR3 protein: CASSLAGDGPYGYTF
CDR3 DNA: TGTGCCAGCAGCTTGGCAGGGGACGGTCCCTATGGCTACACCTTC

V gene: TRBV20-1
J gene: TRBJ1-4
CDR3 length: 14
D gene: NA
clone size: many
CDR3 protein: CSAGEEGRAEKLFF
CDR3 DNA: TGCAGTGCTGGGGAGGAGGGGCGGGCTGAAAAACTGTTTTTT

V gene: TRBV24-1
J gene: TRBJ1-4
CDR3 length: 14
D gene: NA
clone size: NA
CDR3 protein: CATSEGGADEKLFF
CDR3 DNA: TGTGCCACCAGTGAAGGGGGTGCCGATGAAAAACTGTTTTTT

V gene: TRBV19
J gene: TRBJ2-6
CDR3 length: 15
D gene: NA
clone size: many
CDR3 protein: CASTLNRAGANVLTF
CDR3 DNA: TGTGCCAGTACCTTAAACAGGGCGGGGGCCAACGTCCTGACTTTC

V gene: TRBV5-6
J gene: TRBJ2-5
CDR3 length: 13
D gene: TRBD2
clone size: NA
CDR3 protein: CASSIWGGETQYF
CDR3 DNA: TGTGCCAGCAGCATATGGGGGGGGGAGACCCAGTACTTC

V gene: TRBV7-9
J gene: TRBJ1-4
CDR3 length: 18
D gene: NA
clone size: NA
CDR3 protein: CASSLALGGGATNEKLFF
CDR3 DNA: TGTGCCAGCAGCTTAGCTTTAGGTGGTGGGGCAACTAATGAAAAACTGTTTTTT

V gene: TRBV2
J gene: TRBJ2-2
CDR3 length: 15
D gene: NA
clone size: many
CDR3 protein: CASSDVRANTGELFF
CDR3 DNA: TGTGCCAGCAGTGATGTTAGAGCGAACACCGGGGAGCTGTTTTTT

V gene: TRBV20-1
J gene: TRBJ2-6
CDR3 length: 13
D gene: NA
clone size: many
CDR3 protein: CSARGLGANVLTF
CDR3 DNA: TGCAGTGCCCGGGGGCTGGGGGCCAACGTCCTGACTTTC

V gene: TRBV25-1
J gene: TRBJ2-7
CDR3 length: 13
D gene: NA
clone size: NA
CDR3 protein: CASSDFGVYEQYF
CDR3 DNA: TGTGCCAGCAGTGATTTTGGAGTTTACGAGCAGTACTTC

V gene: TRBV6-5
J gene: TRBJ1-5
CDR3 length: 13
D gene: NA
clone size: few
CDR3 protein: CASSPRISQPQHF
CDR3 DNA: TGTGCCAGCAGTCCCCGTATCAGTCAGCCCCAGCATTTT